The 23 T cell receptor beta chains listed next were all sequenced from one sample in a study of T cell responses to AZD1222 COVID-19 vaccine. The protocol was immunoSEQ multiplex PCR, while the TCRdb copy is restricted to in-frame clones and leaves out a portion. The table has 95,000 to 150,000 clones, around 92% seen once. Sequences were derived from peripheral blood, sampled on day 0 of AZD1222 vaccination. The receptors originated from an adult in good health.

The chain has TRBV18 and TRBJ1-2, with D unclear. Deletions cut 1 base from V and 8 bases from J, with 23 bases between. This CDR3 comprises 17 residues. Germline CDR1 KGHSH, CDR2 LQKENI. CDR3 loop: CASSPLEGAGKAGGYTF. Here the CDR3 DNA reads TGTGCCAGCTCACCACTGGAGGGAGCAGGCAAGGCGGGCGGCTACACCTTC.

The chain joins TRBV11-2 to TRBJ1-1; 7 bases map to TRBD1. Germline V gene lookup returns CDR1 SGHAT and CDR2 FQNNGV. Trimming took 0 bases from V and 6 from J; bases not matched to a gene: 7. This CDR3 contains 15 residues. For the CDR3, the DNA is TGTGCCAGCAGCTTAGAGTCAGGGGGAATGGCTGAAGCTTTCTTT. Its translation: CASSLESGGMAEAFF.

The chain is built from TRBV9 and TRBJ1-4, with 8 bases matching TRBD1. Germline assignment: CDR1 SGDLS and CDR2 YYNGEE. Trimming at V came to 0 bases and at J to 8 bases, leaving 3 bases not matched to a gene. The CDR3 contains 14 residues. This CDR3 reads CASSVGGTGEKLFF. DNA for the CDR3: TGTGCCAGCAGCGTAGGAGGGACAGGAGAAAAACTGTTTTTT.

This chain links TRBV30 with TRBJ1-5, with no clear D. Germline assignment: CDR1 GTSNPN and CDR2 SVGIG (reference sequence). The V gene lost 1 base and the J gene lost 3 bases, with 4 bases spanning the gap. There are 12 residues in the CDR3. CDR3 nucleotides: TGTGCCTGGAGTGACTTCAATCAGCCCCAGCATTTT. Translated, it gives CAWSDFNQPQHF.

The chain is built from TRBV7-9 and TRBJ2-2; D gene ambiguous. In germline, CDR1 is SEHNR, CDR2 FQNEAQ (reference sequence). The CDR3 extends over 13 amino acids. V shed 2 bases and J shed 4 bases, with 5 bases lying between them. The CDR3 coding sequence is TGTGCCAGCAGCTTATTGGGCACCGGGGAGCTGTTTTTT. Its protein is CASSLLGTGELFF.

The chain recombines TRBV7-9 with TRBJ2-1; 9 nucleotides line up with TRBD2. Looked up from germline, CDR1 is SEHNR and CDR2 is FQNEAQ (reference sequence). The CDR3 runs to 12 residues. After removal of 6 bases from V and 9 bases from J, the junction contained 3 bases not matched to a gene. CDR3 sequence: CASSATSGEQFF. CDR3 DNA: TGTGCCAGCAGTGCGACTAGCGGTGAGCAGTTCTTC.

This chain's CDR3 is CASAGQGGNSPLHF. The CDR3 bases are TGTGCCTCCGCGGGACAGGGAGGGAATTCACCCCTCCACTTT. This chain connects TRBV10-3 to TRBJ1-6; 9 nucleotides line up with TRBD1. Germline V lookup: CDR1 ENHRY, CDR2 SYGVKD. The V gene end was trimmed by 11 bases and the J gene end by 7 bases; junction bases not matched to a gene: 9. The CDR3 is made up of 14 amino acids.

The CDR3 here is CASSLGQGDSPLHF. The CDR3 DNA follows: TGTGCCAGCAGCCTCGGGCAGGGTGATTCACCCCTCCACTTT. The chain couples TRBV7-9 to TRBJ1-6, with D tentatively TRBD1 (5 bases). V lost 5 bases to trimming and J lost 8 bases, with 13 bases between them. The CDR3 is made up of 14 amino acids. CDR1 is SEHNR and CDR2 is FQNEAQ in the germline V gene (reference sequence).

CDR3 loop: CASSQRQGIKDEQYF. The CDR3, as DNA: TGTGCCAGCAGCCAACGACAGGGGATAAAGGACGAGCAGTACTTC. This chain uses TRBV14 with TRBJ2-7, with 8 bases identical to TRBD1. V lost 2 bases and J lost 5; bases outside the gene matches: 8. CDR3 length equals 15 residues. Germline assignment: CDR1 SGHDN and CDR2 FVKESK. The whole variable domain, filled in from reference TRBV14 and TRBJ2-7, reads EAGVTQFPSHSVIEKGQTVTLRCDPISGHDNLYWYRRVMGKEIKFLLHFVKESKQDESGMPNNRFLAERTGGTYSTLKVQPAELEDSGVYFCASSQRQGIKDEQYFGPGTRLTVT.

The CDR3 DNA sequence: TGTGCCAGCAGCTTTCTCACTAGCGGCTACGAGCAGTACTTC. Protein product: CASSFLTSGYEQYF. V is TRBV7-9 and J is TRBJ2-7; 8 bases are a match to TRBD2. V dropped 3 bases and J dropped 3; count of bases not matched to a gene: 4. The CDR3 has 14 amino acids. Per germline, CDR1 SEHNR and CDR2 FQNEAQ (reference sequence).

J is TRBJ2-2 and V is TRBV3-1 (or the pseudogene TRBV3-2), with D perhaps given as TRBD1 or TRBD2 (6 bases each). The CDR3 totals 15 residues. Between the trimmed V and J ends, which lost 1 base and 2 bases, there was a span of 8 bases. CDR1 and CDR2 (germline): LGHDT, YNNKEL (reference sequence). This CDR3 is CASSQAGANTGELFF. The CDR3, as DNA: TGTGCCAGCAGCCAAGCGGGGGCCAACACCGGGGAGCTGTTTTTT.

The chain recombines TRBV29-1 with TRBJ1-1; D ambiguous. Germline V CDR1 and CDR2: SQVTM, ANQGSEA. The V end lost 7 bases, the J end lost 7 bases, and 10 bases lay between the germline ends. The CDR3 contains 10 residues. For the CDR3, the DNA is TGCAGCGCTGAGGAGGGTGAAGCTTTCTTT. Translation: CSAEEGEAFF.

The V gene is TRBV21-1, the J gene TRBJ2-3; TRBD1 is taken as the D call from the table, unchecked against the DNA. TRBV21-1 is tagged as a pseudogene. The CDR3 contains 16 residues. The chain's CDR3 is CASSKGPRVSTDTQYF. CDR3 bases: TGTGCCAGCAGCAAAGGTCCCAGGGTTAGCACAGATACGCAGTATTTT.

This clone has just one count. The chain is built from TRBV24-1 and TRBJ1-5; D is possibly TRBD1 (6 bases). CDR3 length: 15 residues. Trimming took off 4 bases at V and 0 bases at J, with 9 bases between the two ends. Looked up from germline, CDR1 is KGHDR and CDR2 is SFDVKD. The CDR3 DNA is TGTGCCACCAGTGAGGGGGCTTATAGCAATCAGCCCCAGCATTTT. It is translated as CATSEGAYSNQPQHF.

This clone has only one observation. The rearrangement joins TRBV29-1 to TRBJ1-1; a possible D gene is TRBD1 (5 bases). CDR1 and CDR2 (germline): SQVTM, ANQGSEA. CDR3 length: 16 residues. Trimming stripped 3 bases from V and 3 bases from J, with 20 bases between. The CDR3 is CSVDPLTPWGYTEAFF. The CDR3 DNA reads as TGCAGCGTTGACCCGTTGACGCCCTGGGGGTACACTGAAGCTTTCTTT. Complete variable domain (other parts from reference TRBV29-1 and TRBJ1-1): SAVISQKPSRDICQRGTSLTIQCQVDSQVTMMFWYRQQPGQSLTLIATANQGSEATYESGFVIDKFPISRPNLTFSTLTVSNMSPEDSSIYLCSVDPLTPWGYTEAFFGQGTRLTVV.

This clone was found a few times. V gene TRBV29-1 combines with J gene TRBJ1-2; 11 bases map to TRBD1. CDR1 is SQVTM and CDR2 is ANQGSEA in the germline V gene. This CDR3 is built from 19 residues. Unmatched junction bases numbered 23, after V lost 6 bases and J lost 5 bases. CDR3 DNA: TGCAGCGTGGCCAAAGGATCCGGGACAGGGGGTAGCGGGTCTTATGGCTACACCTTC. As protein: CSVAKGSGTGGSGSYGYTF. The whole variable domain, remainder taken from reference TRBV29-1 and TRBJ1-2, is SAVISQKPSRDICQRGTSLTIQCQVDSQVTMMFWYRQQPGQSLTLIATANQGSEATYESGFVIDKFPISRPNLTFSTLTVSNMSPEDSSIYLCSVAKGSGTGGSGSYGYTFGSGTRLTVV.

This clone was detected only a few times. The chain is built from TRBV10-1 and TRBJ2-7; D unresolved. This CDR3 region has 13 residues. Trimming left V 0 bases short and J 10 bases short, with 13 bases between. CDR1 and CDR2 (germline): WNHNN, SYGVQD (reference sequence). CDR3 sequence reads: CASSESAPSTQYF. CDR3 in DNA: TGCGCCAGCAGTGAGTCTGCCCCGTCCACTCAGTACTTC.

This rearrangement joins TRBV2 to TRBJ1-6; D remains ambiguous. V gave up 3 bases and J gave up 6 bases, with 6 bases separating them. The germline CDR1 and CDR2 sequences are SNHLY and FYNNEI. CDR3 length: 13 residues. The CDR3 protein is CASSDRVNSPLHF. The CDR3 DNA is TGTGCCAGCAGTGATCGAGTTAATTCACCCCTCCACTTT.

The genes are TRBV4-1 and TRBJ2-5; 8 bases fit TRBD1. The CDR3 sequence is 16 residues long. In germline, CDR1 is MGHRA, CDR2 YSYEKL. The V and J ends lost 1 base and 5 bases, in that order; junction bases with no gene match: 9. DNA for the CDR3: TGCGCCAGCAGCCAAGCCTGGACAGGGAGGACGGAGACCCAGTACTTC. Amino acids: CASSQAWTGRTETQYF.

This chain links TRBV6-5 with TRBJ1-2, with 11 bases lining up with TRBD1. Germline CDR1 MNHEY, CDR2 SVGAGI. This CDR3 has 16 residues. V lost 2 bases, J lost 4 bases, and 6 bases stayed unmatched. In nucleotides, the CDR3 is TGTGCCAGCAGTTACGTAAGGACAGGGGGCGGCTATGGCTACACCTTC. It codes for CASSYVRTGGGYGYTF.

The rearrangement joins TRBV29-1 to TRBJ2-1; 7 bases map to TRBD2. Germline V gives CDR1 SQVTM, CDR2 ANQGSEA. The CDR3 loop spans 16 amino acids. Losses at the gene ends were 7 bases for V and 5 bases for J; bases not matched to a gene: 17. CDR3 nucleotide sequence: TGCAGCGCCAGCGGTAGGCGGTGGGAGGGGAACAATGAGCAGTTCTTC. Translation gives CSASGRRWEGNNEQFF.

V usage is TRBV7-6 and J usage is TRBJ2-7, with 12 nucleotides matching TRBD2. V shed 5 bases, J shed 5 bases, and the junction held 4 bases outside the gene matches. The CDR3 covers 14 residues. Looked up from germline, CDR1 is SGHVS and CDR2 is FNYEAQ. CDR3: CASSRLAGVNEQYF. The DNA of the CDR3 is TGTGCCAGCAGCCGACTAGCGGGAGTAAACGAGCAGTACTTC.

The chain links TRBV5-1 to TRBJ1-2; 7 nucleotides line up with TRBD1. The germline V gene encodes CDR1 SGHRS and CDR2 YFSETQ. This CDR3 contains 17 residues. The V segment lost 4 bases and the J segment 5 bases; nucleotides outside the gene matches: 17. The CDR3 region has the DNA TGCGCCAGCAGCACGGGCGCGGGAGGGGGCTTCTCTTATGGCTACACCTTC. Translation gives CASSTGAGGGFSYGYTF.